These T cell receptor beta chains were read from a single sample in a study of identical twins. TCRdb processed the 5' RACE reads anew with MiXCR; each CDR3 protein has one entry. The table lists fewer than 900,000 distinct CDR3 sequences, about 20% of them singletons. The sample was also reused in another study, on T cells expressing NK-cell markers.

Specimen: PBMCs. These receptors originate from a woman aged 18-29 years in good health. The CDR3 runs from the conserved cysteine through the conserved F or W. A D gene is named only where the DNA matches it firmly. Some rows have no size entry. The others give once, few or many, or a class for an expanded clone.

many,TRBJ2-7,TRBD1,TRBV11-2,CASSRGGSGSYEQYF,TGTGCCAGCAGCCGAGGGGGCTCGGGCTCCTACGAGCAGTACTTC
NA,TRBJ2-7,TRBD1,TRBV7-6,CASSLGPGQGNEQYF,TGTGCCAGCAGCTTAGGCCCGGGACAGGGTAACGAGCAGTACTTC
few,TRBJ2-1,TRBD2,TRBV12-3/TRBV12-4,CASSFAGGPYEQFF,TGTGCCAGCAGTTTCGCGGGAGGGCCCTATGAGCAGTTCTTC
NA,TRBJ2-7,TRBD2,TRBV5-4,CASSLEGGFSYEQYF,TGTGCCAGCAGCCTCGAGGGAGGGTTCTCCTACGAGCAGTACTTC
few,TRBJ1-1,NA,TRBV29-1,CSGTDRLNTEAFF,TGCAGCGGCACCGACAGACTCAACACTGAAGCTTTCTTT
many,TRBJ2-7,TRBD2,TRBV12-3/TRBV12-4,CASSRGGRDYEQYF,TGTGCCAGCAGTCGGGGGGGACGTGACTACGAGCAGTACTTC
NA,TRBJ2-1,NA,TRBV5-5,CASSLAGGFEQFF,TGTGCCAGCAGCTTGGCAGGGGGGTTTGAGCAGTTCTTC
few,TRBJ2-1,TRBD2,TRBV9,CASSVQAGGDNEQFF,TGTGCCAGCAGCGTACAAGCGGGAGGTGACAATGAGCAGTTCTTC
many,TRBJ2-1,TRBD2,TRBV7-9,CASSLRRTSGNLDEQFF,TGTGCCAGCAGCTTACGTAGGACTAGCGGGAATTTGGATGAGCAGTTCTTC
few,TRBJ2-5,TRBD2,TRBV20-1,CSASLAGGTQETQYF,TGCAGTGCATCCCTAGCGGGGGGGACCCAAGAGACCCAGTACTTC
many,TRBJ2-1,NA,TRBV12-3/TRBV12-4,CASTSRYNEQFF,TGTGCCAGTACCTCTAGGTACAATGAGCAGTTCTTC
few,TRBJ2-7,TRBD2,TRBV7-2,CASSLVGTSGSSTEQYF,TGTGCCAGCAGCTTAGTGGGGACTAGCGGGTCCTCCACCGAGCAGTACTTC
NA,TRBJ2-3,TRBD1,TRBV11-1,CASSLALFRDRRTDTQYF,TGTGCCAGCAGCTTAGCACTCTTTCGGGACAGACGCACAGATACGCAGTATTTT
few,TRBJ2-7,NA,TRBV5-1,CASSLESHREQYF,TGCGCCAGCAGCTTGGAGTCCCACAGGGAGCAGTACTTC
NA,TRBJ1-2,NA,TRBV9,CASSLPPGSGYTF,TGTGCCAGCAGCCTCCCGCCAGGGTCCGGCTACACCTTC
few,TRBJ2-7,NA,TRBV18,CASSPPVGDSHYEQYF,TGTGCCAGCTCACCACCGGTGGGGGACTCCCACTACGAGCAGTACTTC
NA,TRBJ1-2,NA,TRBV27,CASSPSTGHGYTF,TGTGCCAGCAGTCCATCGACAGGCCATGGCTACACCTTC
many,TRBJ1-1,NA,TRBV20-1,CSAKGGTTEAFF,TGCAGTGCGAAGGGCGGGACCACTGAAGCTTTCTTT
NA,TRBJ1-5,TRBD1,TRBV12-3/TRBV12-4,CASSSPGTGNNQPQHF,TGTGCCAGCAGTTCACCAGGGACAGGAAACAATCAGCCCCAGCATTTT
NA,TRBJ2-3,NA,TRBV12-3/TRBV12-4,CASILEQGLRDTQYF,TGTGCCAGCATCTTAGAGCAGGGACTCAGGGATACGCAGTATTTT
few,TRBJ1-1,NA,TRBV20-1,CSASGGTNTEAFF,TGCAGTGCAAGTGGGGGCACAAACACTGAAGCTTTCTTT
many,TRBJ1-2,NA,TRBV7-2,CASSWDVNYGYTF,TGTGCCAGCAGCTGGGACGTGAACTATGGCTACACCTTC
NA,TRBJ2-3,TRBD2,TRBV5-1,CASSLEIGGGITDTQYF,TGCGCCAGCAGCTTGGAGATCGGCGGGGGGATCACAGATACGCAGTATTTT
few,TRBJ2-7,TRBD2,TRBV7-8,CASSLSRTSEDYEQYF,TGTGCCAGCAGCCTTTCGCGGACTAGCGAGGACTACGAGCAGTACTTC
NA,TRBJ1-2,NA,TRBV6-5,CASSYSSGGGYTF,TGTGCCAGCAGTTACTCGAGTGGCGGCGGCTACACCTTC
few,TRBJ2-3,NA,TRBV27,CASSPIQTTDTQYF,TGTGCCAGCAGTCCCATCCAGACCACAGATACGCAGTATTTT
NA,TRBJ1-6,TRBD1,TRBV5-1,CASSLMTGSSYNSPLHF,TGCGCCAGCAGCCTCATGACAGGGAGCTCCTATAATTCACCCCTCCACTTT
few,TRBJ2-5,TRBD2,TRBV9,CASSVASGGKETQYF,TGTGCCAGCAGCGTGGCTAGCGGGGGGAAAGAGACCCAGTACTTC